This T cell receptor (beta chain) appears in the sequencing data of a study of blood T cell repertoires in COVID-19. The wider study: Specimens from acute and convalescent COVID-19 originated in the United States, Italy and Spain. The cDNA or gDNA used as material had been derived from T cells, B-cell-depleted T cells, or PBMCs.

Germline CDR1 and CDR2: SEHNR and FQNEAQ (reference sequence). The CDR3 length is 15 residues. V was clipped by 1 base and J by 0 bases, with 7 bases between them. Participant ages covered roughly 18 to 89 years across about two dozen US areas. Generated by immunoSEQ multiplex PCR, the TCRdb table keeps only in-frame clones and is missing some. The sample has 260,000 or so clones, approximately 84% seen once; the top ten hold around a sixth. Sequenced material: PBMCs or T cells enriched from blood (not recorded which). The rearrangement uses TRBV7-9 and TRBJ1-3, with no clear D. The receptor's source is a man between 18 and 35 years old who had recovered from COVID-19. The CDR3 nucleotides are TGTGCCAGCAGCTTAGTGGCAGGCTCTGGAAACACCATATATTTT. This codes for CASSLVAGSGNTIYF.